This TCR beta chain was documented in a study of PD-L1 blockade in urothelial cancer. Background on the study: In the patient group, about 85% of the roughly 30 were males with bladder-origin urothelial cancer. Blood was subjected to analysis at 3 weeks (second dose) and 6 weeks following treatment start. Study-wide points: Expansion of tumor-associated blood clones at 3 weeks was greater in durable-benefit patients.

Each PCR reaction had synthetic TCR analog templates spiked into it. The method was immunoSEQ multiplex PCR; TCRdb's version includes in-frame clones alone and lacks a portion of them. This sample yields tens of thousands of clones, of which just over 85% are seen a single time; roughly 3.5% belongs to the top ten. Germline CDR1 is MNHEY and CDR2 is SVGAGI. CDR3 length: 13 residues. The V gene end was trimmed by 6 bases and the J gene end by 10 bases; junction bases not matched to a gene: 10. A word on this clone: Its antigen is unknown.

This chain uses TRBV6-5 with TRBJ2-3, with 7 bases fitting TRBD1. The receptor comes from a middle-aged man with urothelial cancer. Specimen: PBMCs, collected around atezolizumab (anti-PD-L1) treatment. The CDR3 coding sequence is TGTGCCAGCAGCCCGGCTGTGGACAGGCCGCAGTATTTT. Translated: CASSPAVDRPQYF.